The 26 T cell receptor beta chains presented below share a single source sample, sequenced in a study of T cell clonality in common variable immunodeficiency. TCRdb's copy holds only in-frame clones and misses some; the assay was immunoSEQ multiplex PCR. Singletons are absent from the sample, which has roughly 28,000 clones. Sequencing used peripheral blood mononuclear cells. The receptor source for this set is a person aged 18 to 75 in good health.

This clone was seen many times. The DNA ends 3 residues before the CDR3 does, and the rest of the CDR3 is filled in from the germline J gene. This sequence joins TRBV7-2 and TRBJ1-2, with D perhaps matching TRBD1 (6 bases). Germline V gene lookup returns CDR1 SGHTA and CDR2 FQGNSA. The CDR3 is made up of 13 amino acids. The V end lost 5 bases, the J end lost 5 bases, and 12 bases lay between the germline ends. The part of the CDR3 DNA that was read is TGTGCCAGCAGCAAGACAGGCCCTTATGGC. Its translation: CASSKTGPYG. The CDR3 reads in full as CASSKTGPYGYTF.

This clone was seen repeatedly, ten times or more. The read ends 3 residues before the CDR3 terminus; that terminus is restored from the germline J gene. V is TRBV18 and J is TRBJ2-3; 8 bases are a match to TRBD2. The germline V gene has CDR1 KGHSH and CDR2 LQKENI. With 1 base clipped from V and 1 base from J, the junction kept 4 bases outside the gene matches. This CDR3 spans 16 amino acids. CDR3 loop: CASSPLAGSRTDTQYF. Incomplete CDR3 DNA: TGTGCCAGCTCACCACTAGCGGGGTCTCGCACAGATACG. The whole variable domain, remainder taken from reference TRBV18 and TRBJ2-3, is NAGVMQNPRHLVRRRGQEARLRCSPMKGHSHVYWYRQLPEEGLKFMVYLQKENIIDESGMPKERFSAEFPKEGPSILRIQQVVRGDSAAYFCASSPLAGSRTDTQYFGPGTRLTVL.

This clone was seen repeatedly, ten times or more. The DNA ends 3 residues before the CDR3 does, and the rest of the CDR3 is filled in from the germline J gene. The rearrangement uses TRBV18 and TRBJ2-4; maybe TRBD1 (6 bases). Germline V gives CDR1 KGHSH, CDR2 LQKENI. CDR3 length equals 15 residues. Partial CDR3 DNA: TGTGCCAGCTCACCAACCCCGGACAGCTTAACTTAT. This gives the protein CASSPTPDSLTY. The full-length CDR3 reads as CASSPTPDSLTYQYF. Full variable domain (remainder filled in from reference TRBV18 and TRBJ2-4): NAGVMQNPRHLVRRRGQEARLRCSPMKGHSHVYWYRQLPEEGLKFMVYLQKENIIDESGMPKERFSAEFPKEGPSILRIQQVVRGDSAAYFCASSPTPDSLTYQYFGAGTRLSVL.

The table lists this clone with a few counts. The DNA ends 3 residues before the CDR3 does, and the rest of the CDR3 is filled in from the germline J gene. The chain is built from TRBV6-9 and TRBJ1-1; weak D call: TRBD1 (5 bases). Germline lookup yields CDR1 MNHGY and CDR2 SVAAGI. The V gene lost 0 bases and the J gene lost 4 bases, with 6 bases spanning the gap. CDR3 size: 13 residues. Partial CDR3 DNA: TGTGCCAGCAGTTATTCGGGGGGCACTGAA. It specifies CASSYSGGTE. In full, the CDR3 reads CASSYSGGTEAFF.

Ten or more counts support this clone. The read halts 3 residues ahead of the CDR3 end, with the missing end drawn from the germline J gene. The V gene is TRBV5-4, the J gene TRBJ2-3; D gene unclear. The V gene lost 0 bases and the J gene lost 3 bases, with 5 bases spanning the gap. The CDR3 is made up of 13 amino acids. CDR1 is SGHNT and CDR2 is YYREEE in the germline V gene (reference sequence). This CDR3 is CASSLAGTDTQYF. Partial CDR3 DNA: TGTGCCAGCAGCTTGGCGGGTACAGATACG.

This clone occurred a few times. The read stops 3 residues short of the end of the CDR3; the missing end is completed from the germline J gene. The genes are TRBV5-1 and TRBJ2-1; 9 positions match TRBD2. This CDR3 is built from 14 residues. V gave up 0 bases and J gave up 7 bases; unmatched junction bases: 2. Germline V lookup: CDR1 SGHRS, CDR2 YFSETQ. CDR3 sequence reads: CASSLVLAGNEQFF. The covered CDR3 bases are TGCGCCAGCAGCTTGGTTCTAGCGGGGAATGAG.

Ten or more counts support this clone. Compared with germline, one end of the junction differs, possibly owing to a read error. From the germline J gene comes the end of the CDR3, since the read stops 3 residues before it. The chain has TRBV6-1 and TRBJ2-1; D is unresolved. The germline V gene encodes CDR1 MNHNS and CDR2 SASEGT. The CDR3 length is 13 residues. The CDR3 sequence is CASSEAFLNEQFF. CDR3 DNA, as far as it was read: TGTGCCAGCAGCGAAGCGTTCCTGAATGAG.

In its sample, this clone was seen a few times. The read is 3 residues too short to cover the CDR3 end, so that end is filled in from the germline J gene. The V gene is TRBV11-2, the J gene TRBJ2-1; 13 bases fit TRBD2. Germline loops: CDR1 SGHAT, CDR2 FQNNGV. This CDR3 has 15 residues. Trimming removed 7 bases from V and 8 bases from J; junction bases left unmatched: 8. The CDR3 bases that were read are TGTGCCAGCATGGCAACTAGCGGGGGGGCTTATGAG. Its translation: CASMATSGGAYE. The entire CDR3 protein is CASMATSGGAYEQFF.

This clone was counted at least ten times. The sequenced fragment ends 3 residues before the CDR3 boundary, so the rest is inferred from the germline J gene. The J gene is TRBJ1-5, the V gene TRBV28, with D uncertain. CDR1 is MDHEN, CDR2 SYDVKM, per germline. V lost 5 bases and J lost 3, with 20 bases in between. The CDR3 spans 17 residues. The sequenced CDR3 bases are TGTGCCAGCAGTAAATATCCGGGTTTCGGGGACAATCAGCCC. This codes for CASSKYPGFGDNQP. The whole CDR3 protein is CASSKYPGFGDNQPQHF.

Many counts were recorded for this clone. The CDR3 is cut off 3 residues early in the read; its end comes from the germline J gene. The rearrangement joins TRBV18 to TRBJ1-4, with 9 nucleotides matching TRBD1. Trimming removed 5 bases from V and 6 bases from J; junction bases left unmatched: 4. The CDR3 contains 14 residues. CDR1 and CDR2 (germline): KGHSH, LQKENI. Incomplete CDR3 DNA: TGTGCCAGCTCATGGGACAGGGCTGATGAAAAA. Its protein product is CASSWDRADEK. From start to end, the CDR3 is CASSWDRADEKLFF.

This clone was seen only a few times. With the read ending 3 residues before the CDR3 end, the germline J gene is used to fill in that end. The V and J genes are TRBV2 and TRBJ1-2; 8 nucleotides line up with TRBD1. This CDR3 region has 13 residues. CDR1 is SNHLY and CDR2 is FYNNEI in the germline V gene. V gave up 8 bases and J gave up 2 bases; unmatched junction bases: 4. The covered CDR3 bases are TGTGCCAGCGTAAGGACAGGGAACTATGGC. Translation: CASVRTGNYG. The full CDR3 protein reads CASVRTGNYGYTF.

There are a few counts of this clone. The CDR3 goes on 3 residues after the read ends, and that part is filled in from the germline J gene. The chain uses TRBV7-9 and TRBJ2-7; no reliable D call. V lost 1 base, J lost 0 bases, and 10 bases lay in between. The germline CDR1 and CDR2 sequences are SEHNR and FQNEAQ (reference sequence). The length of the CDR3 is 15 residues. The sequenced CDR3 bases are TGTGCCAGCAGCTTAGGAGGCTTGAACTCCTACGAG. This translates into CASSLGGLNSYE. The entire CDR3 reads CASSLGGLNSYEQYF.

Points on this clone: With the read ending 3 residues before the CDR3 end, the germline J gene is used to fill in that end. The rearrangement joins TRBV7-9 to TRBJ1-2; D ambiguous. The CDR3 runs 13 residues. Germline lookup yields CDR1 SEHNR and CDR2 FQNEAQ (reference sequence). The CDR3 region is CASSLDMADTYTF. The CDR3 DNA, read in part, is TGTGCCAGCAGCTTAGATATGGCAGATACC.

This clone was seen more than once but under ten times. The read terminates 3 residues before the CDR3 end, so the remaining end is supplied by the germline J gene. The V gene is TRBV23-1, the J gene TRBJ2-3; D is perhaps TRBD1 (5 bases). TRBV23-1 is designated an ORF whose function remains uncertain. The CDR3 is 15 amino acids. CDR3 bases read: TGCGCCAGCCCCTACCCCGACAGAGACAATCAGCCG. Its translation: CASPYPDRDNQP. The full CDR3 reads CASPYPDRDNQPQYF.

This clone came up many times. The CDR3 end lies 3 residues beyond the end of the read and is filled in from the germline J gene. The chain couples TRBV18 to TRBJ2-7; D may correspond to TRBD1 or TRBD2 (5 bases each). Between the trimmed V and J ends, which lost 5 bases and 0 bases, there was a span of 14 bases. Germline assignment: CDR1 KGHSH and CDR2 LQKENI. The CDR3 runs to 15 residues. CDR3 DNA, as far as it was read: TGTGCCAGCTCAGTGTCAGCAGGGAGCTCCTACGAG. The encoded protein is CASSVSAGSSYE. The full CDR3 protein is CASSVSAGSSYEQYF.

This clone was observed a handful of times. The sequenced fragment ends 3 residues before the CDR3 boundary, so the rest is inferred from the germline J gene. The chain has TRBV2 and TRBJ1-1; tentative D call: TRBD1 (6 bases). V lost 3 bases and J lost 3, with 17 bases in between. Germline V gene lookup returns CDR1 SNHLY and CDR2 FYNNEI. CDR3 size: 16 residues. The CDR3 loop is CASSEKGHRTDTEAFF. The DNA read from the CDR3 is TGTGCCAGCAGTGAGAAAGGCCATCGGACAGACACTGAA.

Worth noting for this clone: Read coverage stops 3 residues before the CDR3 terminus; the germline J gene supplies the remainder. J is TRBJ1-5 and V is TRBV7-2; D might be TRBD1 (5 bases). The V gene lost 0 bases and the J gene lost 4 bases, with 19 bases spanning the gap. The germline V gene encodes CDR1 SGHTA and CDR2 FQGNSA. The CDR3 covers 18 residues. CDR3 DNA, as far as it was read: TGTGCCAGCAGCTTAGCCGGGGGGGTGGCAGATCGGAATCAGCCC. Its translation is CASSLAGGVADRNQP. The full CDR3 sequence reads CASSLAGGVADRNQPQHF.

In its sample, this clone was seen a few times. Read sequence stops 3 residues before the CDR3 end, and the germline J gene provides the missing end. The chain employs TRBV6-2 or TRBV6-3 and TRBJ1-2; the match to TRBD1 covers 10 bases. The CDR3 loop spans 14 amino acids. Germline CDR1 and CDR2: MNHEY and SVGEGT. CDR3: CASSAGTGVYDYTF. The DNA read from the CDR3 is TGTGCCAGCAGTGCCGGGACAGGGGTCTACGAC.

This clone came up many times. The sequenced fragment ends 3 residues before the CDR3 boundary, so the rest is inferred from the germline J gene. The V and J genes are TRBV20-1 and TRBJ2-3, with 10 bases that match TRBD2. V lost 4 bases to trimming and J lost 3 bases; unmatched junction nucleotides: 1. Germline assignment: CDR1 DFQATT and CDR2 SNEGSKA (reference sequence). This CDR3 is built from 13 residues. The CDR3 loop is CSANSGGTDTQYF. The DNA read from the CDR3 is TGCAGTGCTAATAGCGGGGGGACAGATACG.

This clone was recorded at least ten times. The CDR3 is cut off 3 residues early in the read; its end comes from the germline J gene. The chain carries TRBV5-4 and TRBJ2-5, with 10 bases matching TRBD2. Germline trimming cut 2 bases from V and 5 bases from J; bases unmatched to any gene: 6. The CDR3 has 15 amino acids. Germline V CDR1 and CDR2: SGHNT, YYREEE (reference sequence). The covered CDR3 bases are TGTGCCAGCAGCTTTAAAGCGGGGGGGCTCGAGACC. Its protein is CASSFKAGGLET. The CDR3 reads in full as CASSFKAGGLETQYF.

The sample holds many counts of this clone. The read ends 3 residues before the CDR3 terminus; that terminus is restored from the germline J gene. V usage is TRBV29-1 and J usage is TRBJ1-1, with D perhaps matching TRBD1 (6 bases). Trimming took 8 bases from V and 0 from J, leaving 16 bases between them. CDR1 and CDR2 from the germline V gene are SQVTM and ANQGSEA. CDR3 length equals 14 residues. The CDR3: CSTLRGGVNTEAFF. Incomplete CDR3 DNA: TGCAGCACTTTGAGAGGGGGGGTGAACACTGAA.

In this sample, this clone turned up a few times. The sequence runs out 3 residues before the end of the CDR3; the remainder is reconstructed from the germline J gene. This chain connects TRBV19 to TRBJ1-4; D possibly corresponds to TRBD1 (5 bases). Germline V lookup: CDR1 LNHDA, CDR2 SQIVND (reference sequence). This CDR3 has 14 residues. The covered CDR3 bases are TGTGCCAGTAGTATTACAGGCCGGTTCTCACCA. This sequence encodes CASSITGRFSP. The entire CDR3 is CASSITGRFSPLFF.

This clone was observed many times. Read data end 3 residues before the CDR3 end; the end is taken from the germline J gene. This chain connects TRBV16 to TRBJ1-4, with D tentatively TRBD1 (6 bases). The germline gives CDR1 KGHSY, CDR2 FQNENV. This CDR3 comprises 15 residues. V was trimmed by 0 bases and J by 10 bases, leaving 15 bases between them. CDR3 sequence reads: CASSQSMFGGPKLFF. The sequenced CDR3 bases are TGTGCCAGCAGCCAATCGATGTTCGGGGGGCCAAAA.

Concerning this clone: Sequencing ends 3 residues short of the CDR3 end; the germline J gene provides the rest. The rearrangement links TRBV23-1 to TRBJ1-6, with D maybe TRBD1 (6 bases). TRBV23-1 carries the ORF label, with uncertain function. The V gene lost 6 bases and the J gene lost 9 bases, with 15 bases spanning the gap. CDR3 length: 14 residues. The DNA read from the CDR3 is TGCGCCAGCAGACCGGACAGTTTTGGTTCACCC. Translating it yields CASRPDSFGSP. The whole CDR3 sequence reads CASRPDSFGSPLHF.

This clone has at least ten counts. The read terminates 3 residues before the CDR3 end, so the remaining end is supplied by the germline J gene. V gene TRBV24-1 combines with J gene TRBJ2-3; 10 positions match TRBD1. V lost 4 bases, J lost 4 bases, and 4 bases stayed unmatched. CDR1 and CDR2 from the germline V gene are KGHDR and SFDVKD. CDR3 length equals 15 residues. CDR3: CATSDPGQGSDTQYF. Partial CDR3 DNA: TGTGCCACCAGTGACCCGGGACAGGGGTCAGATACG.

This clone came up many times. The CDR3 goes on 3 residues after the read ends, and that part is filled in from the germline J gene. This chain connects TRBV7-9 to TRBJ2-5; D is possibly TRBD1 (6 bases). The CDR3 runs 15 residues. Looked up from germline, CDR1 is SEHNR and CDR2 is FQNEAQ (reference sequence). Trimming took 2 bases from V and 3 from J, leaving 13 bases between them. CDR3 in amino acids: CASSLSDRFKETQYF. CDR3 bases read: TGTGCCAGCAGCTTAAGTGACAGGTTTAAAGAGACC.